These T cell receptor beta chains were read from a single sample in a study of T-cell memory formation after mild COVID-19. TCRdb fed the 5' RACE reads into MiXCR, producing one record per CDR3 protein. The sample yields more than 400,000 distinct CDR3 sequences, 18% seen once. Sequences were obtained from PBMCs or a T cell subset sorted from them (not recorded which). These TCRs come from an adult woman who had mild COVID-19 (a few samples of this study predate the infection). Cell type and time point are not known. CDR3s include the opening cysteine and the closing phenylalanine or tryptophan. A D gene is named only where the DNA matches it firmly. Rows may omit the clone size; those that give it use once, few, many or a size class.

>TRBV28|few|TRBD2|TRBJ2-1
CASRPTSGVYNEQFF
TGTGCCAGCAGACCAACTAGCGGGGTCTACAATGAGCAGTTCTTC
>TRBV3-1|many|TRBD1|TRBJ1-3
CASSQGSATGLSGNTIYF
TGTGCCAGCAGCCAGGGGTCCGCGACAGGGCTTTCTGGAAACACCATATATTTT
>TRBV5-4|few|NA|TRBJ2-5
CASSLMGVETQYF
TGTGCCAGCAGCTTAATGGGGGTCGAGACCCAGTACTTC
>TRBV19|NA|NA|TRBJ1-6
CASSELRPPLHF
TGTGCCAGTTCGGAACTTCGACCCCCCCTCCACTTT
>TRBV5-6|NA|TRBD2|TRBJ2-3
CASSLGTIADTQYF
TGTGCCAGCAGCCTAGGGACTATCGCCGATACGCAGTATTTT
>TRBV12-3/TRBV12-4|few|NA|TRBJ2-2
CASSLGGMGLAGELFF
TGTGCCAGCAGTTTAGGAGGCATGGGATTGGCCGGGGAGCTGTTTTTT
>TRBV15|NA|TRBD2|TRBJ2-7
CATSRDLGGSGYEQYF
TGTGCCACCAGCAGAGATTTGGGAGGGAGTGGGTACGAGCAGTACTTC
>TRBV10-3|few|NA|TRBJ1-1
CAIRATGEGTEAFF
TGTGCCATCAGGGCAACCGGAGAGGGCACTGAAGCTTTCTTT
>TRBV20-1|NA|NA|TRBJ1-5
CSARRGGQPQHF
TGCAGTGCTAGGAGGGGAGGTCAGCCCCAGCATTTT
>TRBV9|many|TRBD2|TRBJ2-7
CASSVGPGGGRAHEQYF
TGTGCCAGCAGCGTAGGGCCGGGGGGTGGTCGCGCCCACGAGCAGTACTTC
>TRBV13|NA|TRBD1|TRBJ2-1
CASKTSRDSNNEQFF
TGTGCCAGCAAGACGTCCCGGGACAGCAACAATGAGCAGTTCTTC
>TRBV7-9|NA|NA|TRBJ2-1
CASSFIGNNEQFF
TGTGCCAGCAGCTTCATAGGGAACAATGAGCAGTTCTTC
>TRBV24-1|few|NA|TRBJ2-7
CATSDFTSEQYF
TGTGCCACCAGTGATTTCACAAGCGAGCAGTACTTC
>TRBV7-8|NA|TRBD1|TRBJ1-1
CASSARGGNTEAFF
TGTGCCAGCAGTGCGCGAGGGGGCAACACTGAAGCTTTCTTT